This TCR beta chain was sequenced in a study of PD-L1 blockade in urothelial cancer. About the study: T cells numbered a median of approximately 130,000 in the blood samples.

In this sample, this clone turned up once. Sequenced by immunoSEQ multiplex PCR; TCRdb stores in-frame clones only, minus some. The sample consists of about 81,000 clones, around 81% of them appearing once. With V trimmed by 1 base and J by 11 bases, 5 bases remained unmatched. The CDR3 extends over 12 amino acids. The germline CDR1 and CDR2 sequences are SGDLS and YYNGEE. Time point described: pretreatment peripheral blood. V gene TRBV9 combines with J gene TRBJ1-1; TRBD1 matches at 7 bases. The material was PBMCs, obtained around atezolizumab (anti-PD-L1) treatment. This receptor was taken from a man aged 35 to 55 with urothelial cancer. CDR3 bases: TGTGCCAGCAGCGTAATACAGGGGACGGCTTTCTTT. Its translation: CASSVIQGTAFF.